This T cell receptor beta chain was captured by sequencing in a study of identifying expanded T cells in peripheral blood (dated by TCRdb to the late 2010s). For context, the study as a whole: Technical replicates were generated by sequencing separate aliquots of the same genomic DNA pool, with four replicates compared pairwise.

No immune events, such as infections, were documented for the healthy donors during the collection period. To calibrate time-dependent variance in a beta-binomial model of T-cell clone differential abundance, blood repertoires from healthy donors were used as a training cohort. The training cohort included approximately ten healthy donors, of whom 3 were female and 7 were male. Donor ages ranged from about 25 to 64 years, with an average of roughly 40 years. Whole blood was collected from each healthy donor at three time points spaced around two weeks apart and obtained from a commercial supplier. Genomic DNA was extracted from unsorted whole blood for immunosequencing. General study outcomes and caveats: Across all healthy-donor time intervals, the beta-binomial model significantly lowered both the number of clones called differentially abundant and the false-positive rate. In all healthy donors, the variance in clone template counts between samples taken two weeks apart rose significantly as total template count increased. The binomial model flagged 0.9 to 1.5 differentially abundant clones between technical replicates but approximately 16 over about 2 weeks and 19 over four weeks. It was expected by the authors that biological variance in healthy repertoires might increase further over much longer intervals, such as months to years.

The immunoSEQ Assay, which uses bias-controlled multiplex PCR amplification of genomic DNA, was used to profile TCRbeta CDR3 regions. The study's own analysis went as follows. The absolute abundance of each unique TCRbeta CDR3 region was quantified after sequences were collapsed and filtered. Differential abundance was tested with a binomial (Fisher-equivalent) model and with a beta-binomial model adding time-dependent variance fitted from healthy donors. Clones with fewer than 5 combined templates were excluded, and clones with Benjamini-Hochberg FDR below 0.01 were called differentially abundant. Using the form v = (b*log(k)+a)^2, the beta-binomial variance was modeled as a function of the total template count across the two samples. TCRdb holds this immuneACCESS table with in-frame rearrangements only. Some clones are missing; in checked studies, unresolved V genes explain under half, and the rest has no known cause. The V and J calls and clone size were taken over from that table, and D and trimming were inferred from the DNA. In all, the sample holds approximately 120,000 clones, and less than 90% of those were seen once. Clones ranked in the top ten supply 6.5% to 9% of the sample.

Regarding this clone: Its antigen remains undetermined. Base qualities were left out, and no much larger clone turns up one base away.

Reading from cysteine to phenylalanine, the CDR3 counts 14 amino acids. Of all the DNA, just the CDR3 is kept, 42 bases in frame from base 1. A distance of 10 bases separates the germline ends of V and J, which lose 3 bases and 2 bases respectively. Looking up the germline V gene yields CDR1 SGHRS and CDR2 YFSETQ. Here the chain combines TRBV5-1 and TRBJ2-3, with a tentative D gene TRBD1 over 6 matching bases. The material sequenced was blood. This clonotype was obtained from a person between 18 and 69 years old in good health. The nucleotide sequence reads TGCGCCAGCAGCTCAGGGGAGATCACAGATACGCAGTATTTT. Translated, it reads CASSSGEITDTQYF. The full variable domain, with segments outside the CDR3 supplied by the reference TRBV5-1 and TRBJ2-3 proteins, appears as KAGVTQTPRYLIKTRGQQVTLSCSPISGHRSVSWYQQTPGQGLQFLFEYFSETQRNKGNFPGRFSGRQFSNSRSEMNVSTLELGDSALYLCASSSGEITDTQYFGPGTRLTVL.